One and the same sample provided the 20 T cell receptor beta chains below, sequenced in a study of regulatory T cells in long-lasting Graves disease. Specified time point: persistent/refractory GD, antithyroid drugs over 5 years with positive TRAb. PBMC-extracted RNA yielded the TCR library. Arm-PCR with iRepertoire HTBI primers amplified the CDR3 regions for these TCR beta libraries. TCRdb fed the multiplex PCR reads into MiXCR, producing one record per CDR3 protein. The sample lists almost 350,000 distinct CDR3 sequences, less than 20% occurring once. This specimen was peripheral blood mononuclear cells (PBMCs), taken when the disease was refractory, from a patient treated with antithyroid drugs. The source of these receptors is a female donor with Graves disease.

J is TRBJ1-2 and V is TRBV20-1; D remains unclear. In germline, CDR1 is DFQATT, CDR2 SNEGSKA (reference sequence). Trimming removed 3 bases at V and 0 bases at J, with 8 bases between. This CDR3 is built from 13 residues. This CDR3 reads CSARQAPNYGYTF. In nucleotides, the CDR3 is TGCAGTGCTAGGCAGGCTCCTAACTATGGCTACACCTTC.

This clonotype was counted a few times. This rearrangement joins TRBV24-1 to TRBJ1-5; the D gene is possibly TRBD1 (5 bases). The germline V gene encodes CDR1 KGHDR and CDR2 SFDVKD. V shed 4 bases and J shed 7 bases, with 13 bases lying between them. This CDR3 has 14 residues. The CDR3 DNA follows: TGTGCCACCAGTGAGGCAGGGAGGACGCAGCCCCAGCATTTT. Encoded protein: CATSEAGRTQPQHF.

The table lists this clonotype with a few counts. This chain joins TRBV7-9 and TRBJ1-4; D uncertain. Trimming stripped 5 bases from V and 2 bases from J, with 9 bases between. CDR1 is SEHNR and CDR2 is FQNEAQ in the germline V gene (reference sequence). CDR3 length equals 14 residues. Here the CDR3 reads CASSKGTTNEKLFF. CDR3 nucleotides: TGTGCCAGCAGCAAGGGAACGACTAATGAAAAACTGTTTTTT.

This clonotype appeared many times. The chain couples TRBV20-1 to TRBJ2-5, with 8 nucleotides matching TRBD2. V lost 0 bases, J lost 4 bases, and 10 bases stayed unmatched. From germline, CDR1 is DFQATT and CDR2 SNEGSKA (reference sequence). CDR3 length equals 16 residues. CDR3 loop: CSARDPGSGNRETQYF. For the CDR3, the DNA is TGCAGTGCTAGAGATCCGGGTAGCGGGAATCGAGAGACCCAGTACTTC.

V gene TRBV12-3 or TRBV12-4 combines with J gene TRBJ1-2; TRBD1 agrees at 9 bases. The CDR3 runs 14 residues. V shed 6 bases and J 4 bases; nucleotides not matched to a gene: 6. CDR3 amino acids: CASRGTGSIYGYTF. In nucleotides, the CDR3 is TGTGCCAGCAGAGGGACAGGGTCTATCTATGGCTACACCTTC.

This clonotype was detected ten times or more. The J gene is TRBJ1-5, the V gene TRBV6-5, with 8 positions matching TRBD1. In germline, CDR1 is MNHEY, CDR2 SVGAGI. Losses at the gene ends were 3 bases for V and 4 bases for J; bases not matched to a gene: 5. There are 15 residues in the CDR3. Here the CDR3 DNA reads TGTGCCAGCAGTTATGGACAGGGCCCGAATCAGCCCCAGCATTTT. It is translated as CASSYGQGPNQPQHF.

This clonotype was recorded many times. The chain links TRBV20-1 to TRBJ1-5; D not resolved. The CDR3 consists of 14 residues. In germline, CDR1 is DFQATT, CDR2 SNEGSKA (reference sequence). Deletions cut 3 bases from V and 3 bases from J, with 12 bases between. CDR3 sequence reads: CSASPPVANQPQHF. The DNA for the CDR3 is TGCAGTGCTAGCCCACCGGTAGCCAATCAGCCCCAGCATTTT.

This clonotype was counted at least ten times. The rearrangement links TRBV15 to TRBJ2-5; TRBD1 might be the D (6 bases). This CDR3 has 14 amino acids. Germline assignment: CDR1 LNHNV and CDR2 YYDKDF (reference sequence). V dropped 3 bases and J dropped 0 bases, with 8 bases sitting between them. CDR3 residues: CATSSRTDQETQYF. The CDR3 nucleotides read TGTGCCACCAGCAGCCGGACAGACCAAGAGACCCAGTACTTC.

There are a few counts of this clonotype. The CDR3 coding sequence is TGTGCCAGCTCACCTGATTTGGGGGGCTCCTACAATGAGCAGTTCTTC. Amino acids: CASSPDLGGSYNEQFF. The gene calls are TRBV18 and TRBJ2-1; a weak D match, TRBD2 (6 bases). This CDR3 contains 16 residues. Deletions cut 3 bases from V and 0 bases from J, with 12 bases between. Germline V gene data show CDR1 as KGHSH and CDR2 as LQKENI.

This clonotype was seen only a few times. This CDR3 is CSARGAINQPQHF. In DNA, the CDR3 is TGCAGTGCTAGGGGGGCCATCAATCAGCCCCAGCATTTT. This rearrangement joins TRBV20-1 to TRBJ1-5, with D possibly being TRBD1 (6 bases). CDR3 length: 13 residues. The germline V and J ends were trimmed by 3 bases and 3 bases, with 9 bases remaining between them. Germline V gene data show CDR1 as DFQATT and CDR2 as SNEGSKA (reference sequence).

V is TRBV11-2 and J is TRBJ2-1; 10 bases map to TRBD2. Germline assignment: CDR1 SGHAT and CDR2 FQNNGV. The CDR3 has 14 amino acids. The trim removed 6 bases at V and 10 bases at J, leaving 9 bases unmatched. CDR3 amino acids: CASRRLAGPSEQFF. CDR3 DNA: TGTGCCAGCAGGAGACTAGCGGGTCCCTCGGAGCAGTTCTTC.

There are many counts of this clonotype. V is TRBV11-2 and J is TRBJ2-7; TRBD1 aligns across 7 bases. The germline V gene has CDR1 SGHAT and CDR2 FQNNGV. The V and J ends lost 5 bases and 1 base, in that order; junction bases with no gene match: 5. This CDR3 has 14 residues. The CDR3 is CASSKDRESYEQYF. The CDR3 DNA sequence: TGTGCCAGCAGCAAAGACAGGGAATCCTACGAGCAGTACTTC.

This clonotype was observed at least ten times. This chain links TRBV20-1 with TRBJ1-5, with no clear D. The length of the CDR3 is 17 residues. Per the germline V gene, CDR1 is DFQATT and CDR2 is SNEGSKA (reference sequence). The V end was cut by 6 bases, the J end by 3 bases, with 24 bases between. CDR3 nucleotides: TGCAGTGCCGCCCGCCGGGGATTAGCAGTTTCCAATCAGCCCCAGCATTTT. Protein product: CSAARRGLAVSNQPQHF.

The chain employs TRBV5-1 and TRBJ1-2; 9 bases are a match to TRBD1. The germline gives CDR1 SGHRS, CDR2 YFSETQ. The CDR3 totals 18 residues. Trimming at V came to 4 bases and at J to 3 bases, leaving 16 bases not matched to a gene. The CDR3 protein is CASSLSTGTGNPYYGYTF. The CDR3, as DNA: TGCGCCAGCAGCCTATCGACCGGGACAGGGAATCCCTACTATGGCTACACCTTC.

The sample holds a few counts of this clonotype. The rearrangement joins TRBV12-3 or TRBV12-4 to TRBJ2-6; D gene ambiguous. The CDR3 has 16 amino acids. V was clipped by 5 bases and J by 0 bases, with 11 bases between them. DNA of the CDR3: TGTGCCAGCAGTGAACGACGGCCCTCTGGGGCCAACGTCCTGACTTTC. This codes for CASSERRPSGANVLTF.

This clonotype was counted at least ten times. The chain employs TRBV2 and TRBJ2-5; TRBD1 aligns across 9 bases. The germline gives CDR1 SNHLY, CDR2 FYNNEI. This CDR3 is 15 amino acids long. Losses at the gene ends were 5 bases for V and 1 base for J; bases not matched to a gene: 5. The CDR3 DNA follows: TGTGCCAGCAGTTCAGGACAGGGGCTCCAAGAGACCCAGTACTTC. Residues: CASSSGQGLQETQYF.

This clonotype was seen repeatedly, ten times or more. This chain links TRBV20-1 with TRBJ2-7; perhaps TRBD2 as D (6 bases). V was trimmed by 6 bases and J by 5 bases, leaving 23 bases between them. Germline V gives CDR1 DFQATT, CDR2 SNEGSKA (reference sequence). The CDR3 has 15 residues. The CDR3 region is CSAKQTGAWSHEQYF. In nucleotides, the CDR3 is TGCAGTGCCAAACAGACGGGAGCTTGGTCCCACGAGCAGTACTTC.

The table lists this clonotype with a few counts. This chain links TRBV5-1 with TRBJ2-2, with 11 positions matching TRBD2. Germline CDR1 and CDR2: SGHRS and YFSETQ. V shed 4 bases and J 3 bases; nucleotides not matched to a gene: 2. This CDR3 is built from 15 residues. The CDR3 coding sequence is TGCGCCAGCAGCACGGGACTAGCGGACACCGGGGAGCTGTTTTTT. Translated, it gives CASSTGLADTGELFF.

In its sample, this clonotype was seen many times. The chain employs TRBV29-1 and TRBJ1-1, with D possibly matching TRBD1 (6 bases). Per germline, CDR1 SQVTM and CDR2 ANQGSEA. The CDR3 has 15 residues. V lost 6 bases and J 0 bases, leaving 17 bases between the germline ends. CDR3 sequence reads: CSVALRQALNTEAFF. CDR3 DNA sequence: TGCAGCGTAGCCCTCCGACAGGCCTTGAACACTGAAGCTTTCTTT.

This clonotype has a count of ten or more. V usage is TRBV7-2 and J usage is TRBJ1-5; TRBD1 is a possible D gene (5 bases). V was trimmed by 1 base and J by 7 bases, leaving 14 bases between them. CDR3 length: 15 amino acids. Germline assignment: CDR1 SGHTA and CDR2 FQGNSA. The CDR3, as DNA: TGTGCCAGCAGCTTAGTTGGGGGTTCGGGGCAGCCCCAGCATTTT. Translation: CASSLVGGSGQPQHF.